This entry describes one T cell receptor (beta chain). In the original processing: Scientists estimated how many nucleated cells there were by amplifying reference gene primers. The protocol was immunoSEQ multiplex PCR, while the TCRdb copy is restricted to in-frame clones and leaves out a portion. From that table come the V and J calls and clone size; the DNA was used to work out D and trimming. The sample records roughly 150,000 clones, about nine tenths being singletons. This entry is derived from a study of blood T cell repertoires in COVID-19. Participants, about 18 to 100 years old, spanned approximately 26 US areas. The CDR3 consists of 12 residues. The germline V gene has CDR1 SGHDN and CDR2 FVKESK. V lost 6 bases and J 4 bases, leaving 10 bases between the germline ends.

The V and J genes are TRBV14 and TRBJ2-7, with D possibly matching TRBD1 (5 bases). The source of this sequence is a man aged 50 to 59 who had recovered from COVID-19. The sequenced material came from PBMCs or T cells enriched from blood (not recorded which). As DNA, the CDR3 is TGTGCCAGCAGTCCGCAGGGTTACGAGCAGTACTTC. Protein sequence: CASSPQGYEQYF.